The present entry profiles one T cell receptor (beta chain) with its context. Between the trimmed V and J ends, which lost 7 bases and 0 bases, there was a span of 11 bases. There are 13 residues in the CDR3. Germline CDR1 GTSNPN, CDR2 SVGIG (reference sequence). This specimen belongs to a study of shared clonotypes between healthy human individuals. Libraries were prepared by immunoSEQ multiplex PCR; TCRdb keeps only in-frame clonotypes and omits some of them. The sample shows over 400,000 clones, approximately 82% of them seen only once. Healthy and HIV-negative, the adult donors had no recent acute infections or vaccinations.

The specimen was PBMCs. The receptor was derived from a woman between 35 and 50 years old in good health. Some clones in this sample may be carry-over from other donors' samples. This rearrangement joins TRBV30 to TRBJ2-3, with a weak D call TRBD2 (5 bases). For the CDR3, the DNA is TGTGCCTCCGAGGGTCTAAGCACAGATACGCAGTATTTT. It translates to CASEGLSTDTQYF.